This T cell receptor beta chain was profiled in a study of blood T cell repertoires in COVID-19. In the study overall: Material from acute and convalescent COVID-19 was sourced from the United States, Italy and Spain. PBMCs, B-cell-depleted T cells, or T cells were the source of the cDNA or gDNA that made up the material.

Original analysis: Nucleated cell number was recorded as an estimate derived from reference gene primer amplification. The repertoire was sequenced with immunoSEQ multiplex PCR; TCRdb's copy has only in-frame clones and lacks some. That table supplies the V and J calls and clone size; D and trimming were determined from the DNA. The sample has roughly 130,000 clones; roughly 84% are singletons. Trimming stripped 0 bases from V and 2 bases from J, with 11 bases between. There are 16 residues in the CDR3. Germline CDR1 reads MNHNS; CDR2 reads SASEGT. Material: peripheral blood. The J gene is TRBJ1-3, the V gene TRBV6-1, with D uncertain. The sequence derives from a woman in her 30s who had recovered from COVID-19. The chain's CDR3 is CASSEAGRTAGNTIYF. CDR3 in DNA: TGTGCCAGCAGTGAAGCGGGGAGAACAGCTGGAAACACCATATATTTT.